Following are 2 T cell receptor beta chains from one sample sequenced in a study of blood T cells in healthy people across ages. Then a second PCR, running roughly 7 to 11 cycles, was carried out with a sample-barcoded 5' primer and a J-beta primer mix. TCRdb re-called the 5' RACE reads with MiXCR, one entry per CDR3 protein. The sample carries 1 million or so distinct CDR3 sequences, under 45% recorded once. Input material: blood. These receptors came from a woman aged 60 to 75 in good health.

The CDR3 region has the DNA TGCAGTGCTGCCCGGGGGACAGCCACTGAAGCTTTCTTT. Translating it yields CSAARGTATEAFF. The chain couples TRBV20-1 to TRBJ1-1; 7 nucleotides agree with TRBD1. Germline V lookup: CDR1 DFQATT, CDR2 SNEGSKA (reference sequence). The CDR3 is made up of 13 amino acids. Trimming at V came to 5 bases and at J to 4 bases, leaving 7 bases not matched to a gene.

The J gene is TRBJ2-1, the V gene TRBV29-1; 8 positions match TRBD2. The DNA end favors TRBJ2-7, so the J call may be wrong. This CDR3 comprises 14 residues. Germline V gene data show CDR1 as SQVTM and CDR2 as ANQGSEA. CDR3 in amino acids: CSGGGYSSYNEQYF. CDR3 DNA sequence: TGCAGCGGCGGGGGGTATAGCTCCTACAATGAGCAGTACTTC.